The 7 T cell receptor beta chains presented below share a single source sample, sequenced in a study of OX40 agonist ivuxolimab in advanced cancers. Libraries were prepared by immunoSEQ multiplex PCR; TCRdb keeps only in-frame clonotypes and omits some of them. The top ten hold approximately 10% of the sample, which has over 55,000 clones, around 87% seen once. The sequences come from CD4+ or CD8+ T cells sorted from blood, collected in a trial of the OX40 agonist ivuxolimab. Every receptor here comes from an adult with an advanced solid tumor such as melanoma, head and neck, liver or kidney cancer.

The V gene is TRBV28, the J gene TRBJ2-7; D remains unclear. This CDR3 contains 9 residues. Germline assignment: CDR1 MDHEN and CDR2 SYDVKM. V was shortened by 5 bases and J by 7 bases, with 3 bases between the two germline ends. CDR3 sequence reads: CASSPEQYF. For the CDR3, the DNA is TGTGCCAGCAGTCCAGAGCAGTACTTC. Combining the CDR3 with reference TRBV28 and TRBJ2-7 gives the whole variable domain DVKVTQSSRYLVKRTGEKVFLECVQDMDHENMFWYRQDPGLGLRLIYFSYDVKMKEKGDIPEGYSVSREKKERFSLILESASTNQTSMYLCASSPEQYFGPGTRLTVT.

This chain's CDR3 is CASSLSPLSGREQYF. In DNA, the CDR3 is TGTGCCAGCAGTTTAAGCCCCCTTTCTGGGCGCGAGCAGTACTTC. The chain is built from TRBV27 and TRBJ2-7; D gene unclear. Germline CDR1 reads MNHEY; CDR2 reads SMNVEV (reference sequence). V lost 2 bases and J 6 bases, leaving 17 bases between the germline ends. The CDR3 spans 15 residues.

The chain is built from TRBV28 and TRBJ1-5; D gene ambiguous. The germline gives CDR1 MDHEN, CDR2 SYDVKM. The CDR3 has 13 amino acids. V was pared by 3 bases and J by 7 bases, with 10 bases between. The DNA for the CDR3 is TGTGCCAGCAGTTTTAACTCCCTCCAGCCCCAGCATTTT. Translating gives CASSFNSLQPQHF.

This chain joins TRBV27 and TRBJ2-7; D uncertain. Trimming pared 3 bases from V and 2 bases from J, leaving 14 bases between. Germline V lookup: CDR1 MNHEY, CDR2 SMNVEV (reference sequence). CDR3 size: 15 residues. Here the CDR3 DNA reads TGTGCCAGCAGTTTGGGAACAAGGATCCCCTACGAGCAGTACTTC. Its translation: CASSLGTRIPYEQYF.

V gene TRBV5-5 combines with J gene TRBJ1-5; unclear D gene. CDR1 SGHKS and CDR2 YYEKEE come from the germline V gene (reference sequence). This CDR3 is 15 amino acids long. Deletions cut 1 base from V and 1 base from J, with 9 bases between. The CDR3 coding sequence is TGTGCCAGCAGCTTGATTGCCCTAAGCAATCAGCCCCAGCATTTT. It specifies CASSLIALSNQPQHF.

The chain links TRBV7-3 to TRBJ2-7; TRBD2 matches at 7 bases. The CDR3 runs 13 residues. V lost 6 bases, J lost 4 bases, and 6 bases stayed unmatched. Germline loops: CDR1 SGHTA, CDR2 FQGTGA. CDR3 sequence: CASRASGTYEQYF. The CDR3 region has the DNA TGTGCCAGCAGGGCTAGCGGAACTTACGAGCAGTACTTC.

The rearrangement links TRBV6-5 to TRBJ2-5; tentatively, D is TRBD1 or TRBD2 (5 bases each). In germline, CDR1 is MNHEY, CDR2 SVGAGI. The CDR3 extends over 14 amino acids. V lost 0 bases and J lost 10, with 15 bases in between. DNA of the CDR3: TGTGCCAGCAGTTACTCTGGGACCCGGGCCCACCAGTACTTC. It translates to CASSYSGTRAHQYF.